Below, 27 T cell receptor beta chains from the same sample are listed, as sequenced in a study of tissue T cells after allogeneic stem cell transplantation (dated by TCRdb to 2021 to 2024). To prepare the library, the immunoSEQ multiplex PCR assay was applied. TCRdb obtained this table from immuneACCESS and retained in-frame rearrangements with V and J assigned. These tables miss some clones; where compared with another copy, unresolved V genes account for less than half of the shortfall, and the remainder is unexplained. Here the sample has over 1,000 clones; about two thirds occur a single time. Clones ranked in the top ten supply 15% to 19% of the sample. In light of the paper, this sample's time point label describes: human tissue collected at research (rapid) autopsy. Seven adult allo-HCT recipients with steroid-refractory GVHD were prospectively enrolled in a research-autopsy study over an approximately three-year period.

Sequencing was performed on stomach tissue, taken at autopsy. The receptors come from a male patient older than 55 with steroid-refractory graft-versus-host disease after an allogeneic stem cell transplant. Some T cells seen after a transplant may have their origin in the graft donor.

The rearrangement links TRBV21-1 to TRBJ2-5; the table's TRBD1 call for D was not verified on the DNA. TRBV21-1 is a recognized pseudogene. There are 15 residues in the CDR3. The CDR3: CASSNEYRAGETQYF. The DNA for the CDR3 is TGTGCCAGCAGCAACGAATACAGGGCGGGAGAGACCCAGTACTTC.

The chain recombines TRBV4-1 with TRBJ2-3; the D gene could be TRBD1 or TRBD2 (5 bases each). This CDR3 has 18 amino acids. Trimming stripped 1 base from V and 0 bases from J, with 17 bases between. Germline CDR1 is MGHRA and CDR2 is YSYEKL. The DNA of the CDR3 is TGCGCCAGCAGCCAAGGCCTCTCGGGGCGGACTAGCACAGATACGCAGTATTTT. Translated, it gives CASSQGLSGRTSTDTQYF.

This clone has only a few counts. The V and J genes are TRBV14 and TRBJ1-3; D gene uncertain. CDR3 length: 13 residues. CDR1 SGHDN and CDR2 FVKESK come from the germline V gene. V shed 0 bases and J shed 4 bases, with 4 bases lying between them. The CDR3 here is CASSQDRGNTIYF. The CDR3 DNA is TGTGCCAGCAGCCAAGATCGGGGAAACACCATATATTTT.

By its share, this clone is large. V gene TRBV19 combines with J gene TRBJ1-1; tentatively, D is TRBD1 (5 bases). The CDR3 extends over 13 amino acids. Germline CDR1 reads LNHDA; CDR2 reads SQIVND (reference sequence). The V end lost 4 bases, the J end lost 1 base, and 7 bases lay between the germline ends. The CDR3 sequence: CASSRQTNTEAFF. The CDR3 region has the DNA TGTGCCAGTAGTAGACAGACGAACACTGAAGCTTTCTTT.

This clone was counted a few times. The CDR3 protein is CASTQKTYSATNEKLFF. CDR3 nucleotide sequence: TGTGCCAGCACCCAGAAAACCTACAGTGCAACTAATGAAAAACTGTTTTTT. This chain links TRBV27 with TRBJ1-4, with D unresolved. The germline V gene encodes CDR1 MNHEY and CDR2 SMNVEV (reference sequence). V dropped 7 bases and J dropped 0 bases, with 18 bases sitting between them. CDR3 length: 17 residues.

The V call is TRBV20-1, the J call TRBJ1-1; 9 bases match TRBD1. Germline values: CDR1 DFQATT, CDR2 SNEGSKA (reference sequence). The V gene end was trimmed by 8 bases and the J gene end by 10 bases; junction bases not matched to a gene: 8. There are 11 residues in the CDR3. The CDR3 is CSPQGAQGAFF. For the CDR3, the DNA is TGCAGTCCACAGGGGGCCCAAGGAGCTTTCTTT.

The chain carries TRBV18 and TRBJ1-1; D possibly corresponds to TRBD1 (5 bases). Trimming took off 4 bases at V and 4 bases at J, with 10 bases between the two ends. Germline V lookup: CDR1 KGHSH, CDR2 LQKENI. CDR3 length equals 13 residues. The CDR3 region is CASSLGEITEAFF. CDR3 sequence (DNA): TGTGCCAGCTCACTAGGGGAGATCACTGAAGCTTTCTTT.

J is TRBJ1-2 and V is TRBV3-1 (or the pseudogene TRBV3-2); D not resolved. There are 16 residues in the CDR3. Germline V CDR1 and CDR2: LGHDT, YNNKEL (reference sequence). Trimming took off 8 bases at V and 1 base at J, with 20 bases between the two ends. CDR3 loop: CASAPLYGSDNYGYTF. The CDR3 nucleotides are TGTGCCAGCGCTCCCCTATATGGAAGTGATAACTATGGCTACACCTTC.

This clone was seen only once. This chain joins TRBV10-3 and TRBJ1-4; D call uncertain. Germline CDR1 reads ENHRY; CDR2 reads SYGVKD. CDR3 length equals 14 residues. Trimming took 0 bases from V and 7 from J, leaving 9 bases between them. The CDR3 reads CAISESGFGEKLFF. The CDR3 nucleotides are TGTGCCATCAGTGAGTCTGGATTTGGTGAAAAACTGTTTTTT.

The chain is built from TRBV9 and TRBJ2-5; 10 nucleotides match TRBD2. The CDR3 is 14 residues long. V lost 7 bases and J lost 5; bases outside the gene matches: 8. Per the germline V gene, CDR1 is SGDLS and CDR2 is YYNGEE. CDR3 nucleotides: TGTGCCAGCGGCCCGGGACTAGCGATGGAGACCCAGTACTTC. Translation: CASGPGLAMETQYF. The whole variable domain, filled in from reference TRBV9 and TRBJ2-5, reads DSGVTQTPKHLITATGQRVTLRCSPRSGDLSVYWYQQSLDQGLQFLIQYYNGEERAKGNILERFSAQQFPDLHSELNLSSLELGDSALYFCASGPGLAMETQYFGPGTRLLVL.

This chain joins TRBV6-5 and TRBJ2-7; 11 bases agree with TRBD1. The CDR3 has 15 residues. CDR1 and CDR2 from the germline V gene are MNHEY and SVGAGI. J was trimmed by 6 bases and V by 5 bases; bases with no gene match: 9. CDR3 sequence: CASSSPGQGVLEQYF. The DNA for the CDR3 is TGTGCCAGCAGTAGTCCGGGACAGGGGGTTCTCGAGCAGTACTTC.

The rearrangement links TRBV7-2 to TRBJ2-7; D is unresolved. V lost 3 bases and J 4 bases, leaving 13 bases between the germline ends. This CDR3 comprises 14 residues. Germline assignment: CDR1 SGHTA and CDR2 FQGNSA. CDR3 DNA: TGTGCCAGCAGCTTCCAGACTGGAAGGTACGAGCAGTACTTC. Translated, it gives CASSFQTGRYEQYF.

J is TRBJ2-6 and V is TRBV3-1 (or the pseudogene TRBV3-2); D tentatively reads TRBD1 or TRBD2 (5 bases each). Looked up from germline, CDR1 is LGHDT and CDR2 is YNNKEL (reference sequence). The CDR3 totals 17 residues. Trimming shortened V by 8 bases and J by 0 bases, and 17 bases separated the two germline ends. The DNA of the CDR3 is TGTGCCAGCTCAGCCGGGACGCAGGACTCTGGGGCCAACGTCCTGACTTTC. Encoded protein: CASSAGTQDSGANVLTF.

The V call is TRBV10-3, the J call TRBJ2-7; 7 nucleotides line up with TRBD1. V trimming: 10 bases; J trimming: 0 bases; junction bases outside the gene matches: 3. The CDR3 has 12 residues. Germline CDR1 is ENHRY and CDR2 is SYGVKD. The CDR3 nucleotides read TGTGCCACCTGGGACAGCTCCTACGAGCAGTACTTC. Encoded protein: CATWDSSYEQYF.

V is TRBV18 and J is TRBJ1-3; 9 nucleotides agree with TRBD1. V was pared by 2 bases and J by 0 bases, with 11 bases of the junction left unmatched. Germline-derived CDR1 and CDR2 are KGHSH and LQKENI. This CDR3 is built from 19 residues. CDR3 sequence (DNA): TGTGCCAGCTCACCATGGGGACAGGGTACTATCCGCTCTGGAAACACCATATATTTT. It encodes CASSPWGQGTIRSGNTIYF. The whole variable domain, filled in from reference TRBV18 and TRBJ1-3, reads NAGVMQNPRHLVRRRGQEARLRCSPMKGHSHVYWYRQLPEEGLKFMVYLQKENIIDESGMPKERFSAEFPKEGPSILRIQQVVRGDSAAYFCASSPWGQGTIRSGNTIYFGEGSWLTVV.

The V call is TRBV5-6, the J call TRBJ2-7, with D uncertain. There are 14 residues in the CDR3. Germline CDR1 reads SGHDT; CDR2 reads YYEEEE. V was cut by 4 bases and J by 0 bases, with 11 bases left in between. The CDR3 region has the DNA TGTGCCAGCAGCCTGTCTCGATCCTCCTACGAGCAGTACTTC. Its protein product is CASSLSRSSYEQYF.

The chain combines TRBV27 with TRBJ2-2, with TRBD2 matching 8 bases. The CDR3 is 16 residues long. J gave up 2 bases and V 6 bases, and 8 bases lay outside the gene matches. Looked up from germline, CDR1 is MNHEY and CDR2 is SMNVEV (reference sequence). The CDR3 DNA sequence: TGTGCCAGCAGACCCTCGGGAGGGTCAAACACCGGGGAGCTGTTTTTT. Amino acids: CASRPSGGSNTGELFF.

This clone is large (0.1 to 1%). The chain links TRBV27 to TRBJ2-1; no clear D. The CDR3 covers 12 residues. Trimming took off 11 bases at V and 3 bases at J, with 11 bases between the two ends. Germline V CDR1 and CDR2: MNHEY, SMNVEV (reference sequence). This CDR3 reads CAVSRNYNEQFF. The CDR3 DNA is TGTGCCGTCTCCCGGAACTACAATGAGCAGTTCTTC.

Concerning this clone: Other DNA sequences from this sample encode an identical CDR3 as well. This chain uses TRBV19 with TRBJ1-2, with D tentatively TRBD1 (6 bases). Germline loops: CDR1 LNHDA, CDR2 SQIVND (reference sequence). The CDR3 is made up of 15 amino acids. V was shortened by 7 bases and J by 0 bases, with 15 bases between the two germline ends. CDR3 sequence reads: CASTLAGTTNYGYTF. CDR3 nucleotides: TGTGCCAGTACCCTCGCCGGGACAACTAACTATGGCTACACCTTC.

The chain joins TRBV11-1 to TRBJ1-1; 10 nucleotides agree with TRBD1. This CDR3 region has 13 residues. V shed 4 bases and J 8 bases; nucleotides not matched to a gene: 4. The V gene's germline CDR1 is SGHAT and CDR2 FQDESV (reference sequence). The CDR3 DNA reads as TGTGCCAGCAGCTCGCGGGACAGGGGAGAAGCTTTCTTT. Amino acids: CASSSRDRGEAFF.

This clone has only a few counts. CDR3 in DNA: TGTGCCAGCTCACGACTATCCGGAAACACCATATATTTT. Translated: CASSRLSGNTIYF. The chain uses TRBV18 and TRBJ1-3, with no clear D. The germline CDR1 and CDR2 sequences are KGHSH and LQKENI. V lost 4 bases and J lost 4, with 8 bases in between. This CDR3 region has 13 residues. Full variable domain (outside the CDR3, taken from reference TRBV18 and TRBJ1-3): NAGVMQNPRHLVRRRGQEARLRCSPMKGHSHVYWYRQLPEEGLKFMVYLQKENIIDESGMPKERFSAEFPKEGPSILRIQQVVRGDSAAYFCASSRLSGNTIYFGEGSWLTVV.

CDR3 sequence (DNA): TGTGCCAGCAGCCACAGGGGCGGCTACACCTTC. This translates into CASSHRGGYTF. The V gene is TRBV12-3 or TRBV12-4, the J gene TRBJ1-2; 7 bases map to TRBD1. V lost 6 bases, J lost 8 bases, and 3 bases stayed unmatched. This CDR3 has 11 amino acids.

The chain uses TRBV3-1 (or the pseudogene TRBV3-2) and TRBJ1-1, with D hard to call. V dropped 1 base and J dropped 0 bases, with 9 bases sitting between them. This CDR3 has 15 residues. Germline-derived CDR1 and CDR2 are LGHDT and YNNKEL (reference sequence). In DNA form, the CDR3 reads TGTGCCAGCAGCCAAGGGACGGCGATGAACACTGAAGCTTTCTTT. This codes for CASSQGTAMNTEAFF.

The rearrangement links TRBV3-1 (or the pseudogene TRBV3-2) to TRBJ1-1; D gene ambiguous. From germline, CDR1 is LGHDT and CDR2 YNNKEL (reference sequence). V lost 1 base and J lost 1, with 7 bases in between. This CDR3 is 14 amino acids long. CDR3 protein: CASSQVQGNTEAFF. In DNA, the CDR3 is TGTGCCAGCAGCCAAGTTCAAGGGAACACTGAAGCTTTCTTT.

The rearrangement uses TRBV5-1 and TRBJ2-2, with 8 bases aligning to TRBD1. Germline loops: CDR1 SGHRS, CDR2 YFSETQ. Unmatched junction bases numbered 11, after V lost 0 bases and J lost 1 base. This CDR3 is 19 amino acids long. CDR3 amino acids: CASSLGRGTGTGNTGELFF. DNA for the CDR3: TGCGCCAGCAGCTTGGGAAGAGGAACCGGGACAGGGAACACCGGGGAGCTGTTTTTT.

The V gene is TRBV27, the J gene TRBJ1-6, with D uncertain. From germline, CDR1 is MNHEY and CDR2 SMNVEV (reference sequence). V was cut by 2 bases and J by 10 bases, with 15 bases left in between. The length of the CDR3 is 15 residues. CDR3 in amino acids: CASSLVMTIWSPLHF. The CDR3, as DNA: TGTGCCAGCAGTTTAGTTATGACAATCTGGTCACCCCTCCACTTT.

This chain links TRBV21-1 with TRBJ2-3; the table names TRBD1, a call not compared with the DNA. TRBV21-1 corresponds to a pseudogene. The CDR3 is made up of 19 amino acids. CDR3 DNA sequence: TGTGCCAGCAGCGATCGACAGGGACTTTTTTGGAATTACACAGATACGCAGTATTTT. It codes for CASSDRQGLFWNYTDTQYF.